One and the same sample provided the 14 T cell receptor beta chains below, sequenced in a study of post-analysis software for immune sequencing data. Antigens for these TCRs are unknown. The study's findings and limits: Five TRBV segments, including TRBV5-6, TRBV5-1 and TRBV20-1, were more frequent in patients than controls.

Unique molecular identifiers were built into the TCR beta cDNA libraries. MiXCR, run by TCRdb on the PCR reads, gives a single entry per CDR3 protein. The table lists approximately 660,000 distinct CDR3 sequences, roughly three fifths of them singletons. Sample: blood. Receptors originate from a girl aged 2-15 years with multiple sclerosis.

The chain is built from TRBV12-3 or TRBV12-4 and TRBJ2-7, with 7 bases aligning to TRBD1. The CDR3 loop spans 15 amino acids. After removal of 1 base from V and 2 bases from J, the junction contained 5 bases not matched to a gene. CDR3 bases: TGTGCCAGCAGTTTAGGGCAGGGGGTCGCCTACGAGCAGTACTTC. Residues: CASSLGQGVAYEQYF.

This clonotype was counted between two and nine times. This chain joins TRBV5-1 and TRBJ1-2; D is unresolved. The CDR3 runs to 13 residues. V lost 0 bases to trimming and J lost 8 bases, with 11 bases between them. CDR1 and CDR2 from the germline V gene are SGHRS and YFSETQ. The CDR3 here is CASSLVSGYGYTF. CDR3 coding DNA: TGCGCCAGCAGCTTGGTATCCGGGTACGGCTACACCTTC. The whole variable domain, filled in from reference TRBV5-1 and TRBJ1-2, reads KAGVTQTPRYLIKTRGQQVTLSCSPISGHRSVSWYQQTPGQGLQFLFEYFSETQRNKGNFPGRFSGRQFSNSRSEMNVSTLELGDSALYLCASSLVSGYGYTFGSGTRLTVV.

This chain connects TRBV5-1 to TRBJ2-7; 10 bases fit TRBD1. Judging by the DNA end, TRBJ2-5 fits better; the J call may be wrong. This CDR3 has 17 residues. Germline CDR1 is SGHRS and CDR2 is YFSETQ. The CDR3 region is CASSSGETDRGRETQYF. CDR3 nucleotides: TGCGCCAGCAGCTCAGGTGAAACGGACAGGGGGAGGGAGACCCAGTACTTC.

The chain recombines TRBV7-2 with TRBJ2-3; 9 nucleotides align to TRBD1. The V gene's germline CDR1 is SGHTA and CDR2 FQGNSA. This CDR3 is 12 amino acids long. V shed 11 bases, J shed 6 bases, and the junction held 6 bases outside the gene matches. CDR3 in amino acids: CASDRGWDTQYF. The CDR3 DNA sequence: TGTGCCTCGGACAGGGGATGGGATACGCAGTATTTT.

The chain uses TRBV20-1 and TRBJ2-6; no clear D gene. The CDR3 is made up of 15 amino acids. V was clipped by 3 bases and J by 0 bases, with 9 bases between them. Germline assignment: CDR1 DFQATT and CDR2 SNEGSKA (reference sequence). DNA of the CDR3: TGCAGTGCTAGCCCACGAGGCTCTGGGGCCAACGTCCTGACTTTC. Its translation: CSASPRGSGANVLTF.

The chain is built from TRBV4-1 and TRBJ2-3, with D unresolved. The V end was cut by 5 bases, the J end by 4 bases, with 7 bases between. The CDR3 runs 12 residues. Germline loops: CDR1 MGHRA, CDR2 YSYEKL. The CDR3 spells CASSYPADTQYF. The CDR3 nucleotides read TGCGCCAGCAGCTACCCGGCAGATACGCAGTATTTT.

The table lists this clonotype with a few counts. J is TRBJ2-3 and V is TRBV7-2; no clear D gene. The CDR3 contains 13 residues. Between the trimmed V and J ends, which lost 2 bases and 5 bases, there was a span of 8 bases. CDR1 is SGHTA, CDR2 FQGNSA, per germline. The CDR3 DNA reads as TGTGCCAGCAGCTTACCCTTTCAAGATACGCAGTATTTT. It codes for CASSLPFQDTQYF.

V is TRBV4-2 and J is TRBJ2-1, with D perhaps assigned TRBD1 or TRBD2 (5 bases each). Between the trimmed V and J ends, which lost 4 bases and 12 bases, there was a span of 13 bases. The CDR3 sequence is 12 residues long. From germline, CDR1 is LGHNA and CDR2 YNFKEQ. CDR3 bases: TGTGCCAGCAGCCTCTCCGGGACCGCGCAGTTCTTC. This gives the protein CASSLSGTAQFF.

The chain has TRBV24-1 and TRBJ2-1; the D gene could be TRBD1 or TRBD2 (6 bases each). V shed 3 bases and J shed 4 bases, with 12 bases lying between them. Germline CDR1 and CDR2: KGHDR and SFDVKD. CDR3 size: 15 residues. CDR3 bases: TGTGCCACCAGTGATCCGGGGGCGCGGTACAATGAGCAGTTCTTC. Residues: CATSDPGARYNEQFF.

This rearrangement joins TRBV7-2 to TRBJ1-2; D remains ambiguous. The ends were cut back, 5 bases at V and 5 bases at J, with 15 bases in the middle. Per the germline V gene, CDR1 is SGHTA and CDR2 is FQGNSA. This CDR3 region has 14 residues. CDR3 DNA sequence: TGTGCCAGCAGCCCCCCAAACAGACTGTATGGCTACACCTTC. This sequence encodes CASSPPNRLYGYTF.

This rearrangement joins TRBV7-2 to TRBJ2-5; D is undetermined. Trimming shortened V by 3 bases and J by 5 bases, and 13 bases separated the two germline ends. CDR1 and CDR2 (germline): SGHTA, FQGNSA. This CDR3 has 14 residues. CDR3 nucleotide sequence: TGTGCCAGCAGCTTGGTTTTACTGGCGGAGACCCAGTACTTC. It yields the protein CASSLVLLAETQYF. Full variable domain (missing parts from reference TRBV7-2 and TRBJ2-5): GAGVSQSPSNKVTEKGKDVELRCDPISGHTALYWYRQSLGQGLEFLIYFQGNSAPDKSGLPSDRFSAERTGGSVSTLTIQRTQQEDSAVYLCASSLVLLAETQYFGPGTRLLVL.

This clonotype has more than one count but fewer than ten. The chain uses TRBV29-1 and TRBJ2-1; TRBD1 matches at 11 bases. Germline CDR1 reads SQVTM; CDR2 reads ANQGSEA. This CDR3 is built from 17 residues. V lost 5 bases and J lost 4; bases outside the gene matches: 13. CDR3 loop: CSVKGLGRDRGYNEQFF. The CDR3 nucleotides are TGCAGCGTTAAGGGCTTGGGGAGGGACAGGGGGTACAATGAGCAGTTCTTC.

J is TRBJ1-2 and V is TRBV12-3 or TRBV12-4; 8 positions agree with TRBD1. The CDR3 runs to 17 residues. The J segment lost 8 bases and the V segment lost 7 bases, leaving 21 bases of the junction unmatched. CDR3 DNA: TGTGCCAGCACCATATACCCCGAATACACAGGGGGTAGAGGCTACACCTTC. It is translated as CASTIYPEYTGGRGYTF.

V is TRBV10-3 and J is TRBJ2-5; 8 nucleotides align to TRBD1. With the DNA end fitting TRBJ2-7 better, the J assignment may be wrong. The CDR3 loop spans 13 amino acids. The germline V gene encodes CDR1 ENHRY and CDR2 SYGVKD. CDR3 amino acids: CAITRGQGYEQYF. The CDR3 region has the DNA TGTGCCATCACCAGGGGGCAAGGCTACGAGCAGTACTTC.